The 7 T cell receptor beta chains given below trace back to one sample, sequenced in a study of OX40 agonist ivuxolimab in advanced cancers. Repertoires were generated with immunoSEQ multiplex PCR, while TCRdb's copy carries only in-frame clones and drops some. The sample includes 78,000 or so clones, roughly 90% seen only once; the top ten take more than 0.4%. The sequencing here drew on CD4+ or CD8+ T cells sorted from blood, taken in a trial of the OX40 agonist ivuxolimab. The receptors derive from an adult with an advanced solid tumor such as melanoma, head and neck, liver or kidney cancer.

The chain combines TRBV11-2 with TRBJ2-1; no clear D. This CDR3 is 11 amino acids long. Trimming took off 1 base at V and 12 bases at J, with 7 bases between the two ends. The germline V gene encodes CDR1 SGHAT and CDR2 FQNNGV. CDR3 sequence: CASSLVQVQFF. In DNA form, the CDR3 reads TGTGCCAGCAGCTTAGTCCAGGTGCAGTTCTTC.

This chain uses TRBV5-3 with TRBJ2-7; TRBD1 is a possible D gene (6 bases). TRBV5-3 is an open reading frame, and its role is uncertain. This CDR3 is 15 amino acids long. V was cut by 4 bases and J by 7 bases, with 21 bases left in between. In DNA form, the CDR3 reads TGTGCCAGAAGCCGGAGGACAGTAAATGCGCGGGAGCAGTACTTC. This sequence encodes CARSRRTVNAREQYF.

The genes are TRBV9 and TRBJ2-1; 10 bases match TRBD1. Losses at the gene ends were 1 base for V and 2 bases for J; bases not matched to a gene: 12. Germline CDR1 reads SGDLS; CDR2 reads YYNGEE. CDR3 size: 19 residues. CDR3 sequence reads: CASSVLGQGFGGPYNEQFF. DNA of the CDR3: TGTGCCAGCAGCGTATTGGGACAGGGGTTCGGTGGCCCCTACAATGAGCAGTTCTTC.

The chain uses TRBV4-1 and TRBJ2-7; tentative D call: TRBD1 (6 bases). The V gene's germline CDR1 is MGHRA and CDR2 YSYEKL. This CDR3 comprises 17 residues. The ends were cut back, 0 bases at V and 0 bases at J, with 15 bases in the middle. In DNA form, the CDR3 reads TGCGCCAGCAGCCAAGACAAGTGGGCAGGGGTCTCCTACGAGCAGTACTTC. This encodes CASSQDKWAGVSYEQYF.

The V gene is TRBV15, the J gene TRBJ2-7, with 9 positions matching TRBD1. Germline V gene sequence: CDR1 LNHNV, CDR2 YYDKDF (reference sequence). V shed 5 bases and J 5 bases; nucleotides not matched to a gene: 7. CDR3 size: 14 residues. CDR3 protein: CATSGQDRGHEQYF. The DNA of the CDR3 is TGTGCCACCAGCGGACAGGACAGGGGCCACGAGCAGTACTTC. The whole variable domain, remainder taken from reference TRBV15 and TRBJ2-7, is DAMVIQNPRYQVTQFGKPVTLSCSQTLNHNVMYWYQQKSSQAPKLLFHYYDKDFNNEADTPDNFQSRRPNTSFCFLDIRSPGLGDTAMYLCATSGQDRGHEQYFGPGTRLTVT.

The chain recombines TRBV27 with TRBJ2-5; TRBD1 aligns across 7 bases. The CDR3 is 15 residues long. The junction had 11 bases not matched to a gene; V was cut back by 5 bases and J by 5 bases. Germline assignment: CDR1 MNHEY and CDR2 SMNVEV (reference sequence). CDR3 sequence: CASSATTGDLETQYF. CDR3 DNA: TGTGCCAGCAGTGCCACTACAGGGGATCTCGAGACCCAGTACTTC.

This sequence joins TRBV30 and TRBJ1-1, with D possibly being TRBD1 (6 bases). Germline V gene sequence: CDR1 GTSNPN, CDR2 SVGIG (reference sequence). V was pared by 3 bases and J by 5 bases, with 19 bases between. The CDR3 sequence is 15 residues long. CDR3 amino acids: CAWRINRATGTEAFF. For the CDR3, the DNA is TGTGCCTGGAGGATAAACAGGGCGACGGGGACTGAAGCTTTCTTT.